The 29 T cell receptor beta chains in this list originate from one sample, sequenced in a study of blood T cell repertoires in COVID-19. TCRdb's copy holds only in-frame clones and misses some; the assay was immunoSEQ multiplex PCR. The sample comprises a few hundred thousand clones, more than 75% of which are singletons, and 2.3% rests with the top ten. The sample taken for sequencing was peripheral blood. These receptors all come from a woman aged 50 to 65 with acute or convalescent COVID-19.

The V call is TRBV2, the J call TRBJ1-5, with TRBD1 matching 10 bases. Germline V gives CDR1 SNHLY, CDR2 FYNNEI. V lost 7 bases, J lost 6 bases, and 9 bases stayed unmatched. This CDR3 has 15 residues. The CDR3 reads CASNRDRGGFQPQHF. Written as DNA, the CDR3 is TGTGCCAGCAACCGGGACAGGGGAGGTTTTCAGCCCCAGCATTTT.

The V and J genes are TRBV3-1 (or the pseudogene TRBV3-2) and TRBJ1-5, with 12 bases matching TRBD1. Trimming removed 4 bases from V and 2 bases from J; junction bases left unmatched: 9. The germline V gene encodes CDR1 LGHDT and CDR2 YNNKEL (reference sequence). CDR3 length: 18 residues. This CDR3 reads CASSRKGQGAMGNQPQHF. The CDR3 nucleotides are TGTGCCAGCAGCCGGAAGGGACAGGGGGCTATGGGCAATCAGCCCCAGCATTTT.

For the CDR3, the DNA is TGTGCCAGCAGCGATCCAGGCGGGAGCCTCCCCGGGGGCGGGGAGCTGTTTTTT. It is translated as CASSDPGGSLPGGGELFF. The rearrangement links TRBV7-6 to TRBJ2-2; 7 bases line up with TRBD2. Per the germline V gene, CDR1 is SGHVS and CDR2 is FNYEAQ. The CDR3 runs to 18 residues. V shed 5 bases, J shed 7 bases, and the junction held 19 bases outside the gene matches.

J is TRBJ1-5 and V is TRBV24-1; D is perhaps TRBD1 (5 bases). V lost 4 bases and J lost 0, with 9 bases in between. Germline CDR1 KGHDR, CDR2 SFDVKD. The CDR3 sequence is 15 residues long. The CDR3 DNA sequence: TGTGCCACCAGTGACCCGACAGATAGCAATCAGCCCCAGCATTTT. It translates to CATSDPTDSNQPQHF.

V and J are TRBV14 and TRBJ1-4; the D is unclear. V was pared by 4 bases and J by 8 bases, with 17 bases between. Germline V gene sequence: CDR1 SGHDN, CDR2 FVKESK. This CDR3 has 15 amino acids. The CDR3 spells CASSPRGPAGEKLFF. In DNA form, the CDR3 reads TGTGCCAGCAGCCCCCGTGGGCCCGCGGGGGAAAAACTGTTTTTT.

The chain couples TRBV3-1 (or the pseudogene TRBV3-2) to TRBJ1-1; TRBD1 might be the D (5 bases). Deletions cut 8 bases from V and 5 bases from J, with 15 bases between. This CDR3 is built from 13 residues. CDR1 and CDR2 from the germline V gene are LGHDT and YNNKEL (reference sequence). CDR3 sequence reads: CASVDTEGTEAFF. The CDR3, as DNA: TGTGCCAGCGTAGACACGGAGGGGACTGAAGCTTTCTTT.

The rearrangement uses TRBV30 and TRBJ2-5, with 7 bases identical to TRBD1. V gave up 0 bases and J gave up 1 base; unmatched junction bases: 8. The CDR3 is made up of 16 amino acids. CDR1 is GTSNPN, CDR2 SVGIG, per germline (reference sequence). DNA of the CDR3: TGTGCCTGGAGTGTAAAGGACAGGAGAACCCAAGAGACCCAGTACTTC. Protein: CAWSVKDRRTQETQYF.

The V and J genes are TRBV5-6 and TRBJ2-7; D is possibly TRBD2 (6 bases). V lost 0 bases to trimming and J lost 6 bases, with 16 bases between them. From germline, CDR1 is SGHDT and CDR2 YYEEEE. The CDR3 totals 15 residues. The CDR3 nucleotides are TGTGCCAGCAGCTTGGCTGTGTTTGGGGACTCCGAGCAGTACTTC. Its protein is CASSLAVFGDSEQYF.

The rearrangement joins TRBV27 to TRBJ2-3; 7 nucleotides match TRBD1. CDR1 and CDR2 (germline): MNHEY, SMNVEV (reference sequence). V lost 5 bases to trimming and J lost 1 base; unmatched junction nucleotides: 6. CDR3 length: 15 amino acids. This chain's CDR3 is CASSPKGAGTDTQYF. The CDR3 bases are TGTGCCAGCAGTCCCAAGGGGGCTGGCACAGATACGCAGTATTTT.

This clone showed up just a few times. The gene calls are TRBV28 and TRBJ1-1, with TRBD1 matching 12 bases. This CDR3 region has 16 residues. Germline loops: CDR1 MDHEN, CDR2 SYDVKM. The V and J ends lost 8 bases and 6 bases, in that order; junction bases with no gene match: 13. CDR3 coding DNA: TGTGCCAGCTGGTCAAATCGGGACAGGGGGCACTCTGAAGCTTTCTTT. Residues: CASWSNRDRGHSEAFF.

The chain joins TRBV27 to TRBJ1-6; D is perhaps TRBD1 (5 bases). The CDR3 is made up of 16 amino acids. Trimming shortened V by 5 bases and J by 6 bases, and 17 bases separated the two germline ends. Germline CDR1 and CDR2: MNHEY and SMNVEV (reference sequence). The CDR3 bases are TGTGCCAGCAGTCCATTCCGGGACTCCACTAATTCACCCCTCCACTTT. It is translated as CASSPFRDSTNSPLHF.

V and J are TRBV7-3 and TRBJ2-3; 10 nucleotides agree with TRBD2. Per germline, CDR1 SGHTA and CDR2 FQGTGA. The CDR3 contains 17 residues. With V trimmed by 5 bases and J by 4 bases, 12 bases remained unmatched. The CDR3, as DNA: TGTGCCAGCAGCCAAACCGGGGGGAGCGGGAGGGCAGATACGCAGTATTTT. Protein sequence: CASSQTGGSGRADTQYF.

The chain joins TRBV10-1 to TRBJ1-6, with TRBD1 matching over 9 bases. The CDR3 has 15 amino acids. Germline CDR1 and CDR2: WNHNN and SYGVQD (reference sequence). V lost 6 bases and J lost 7; bases outside the gene matches: 7. CDR3 in amino acids: CASRPGDRVNSPLHF. CDR3 DNA: TGCGCCAGCAGGCCAGGGGACAGGGTCAATTCACCCCTCCACTTT.

The chain recombines TRBV14 with TRBJ2-3; a possible D gene is TRBD1 (5 bases). Trimming took off 2 bases at V and 0 bases at J, with 15 bases between the two ends. CDR3 length equals 17 residues. Germline V gene lookup returns CDR1 SGHDN and CDR2 FVKESK. This chain's CDR3 is CASSQSRGGYSTDTQYF. The DNA for the CDR3 is TGTGCCAGCAGCCAAAGTAGGGGTGGCTATAGCACAGATACGCAGTATTTT.

The V call is TRBV27, the J call TRBJ1-2; 9 bases align to TRBD1. Germline V gene lookup returns CDR1 MNHEY and CDR2 SMNVEV (reference sequence). The trim removed 8 bases at V and 8 bases at J, leaving 12 bases unmatched. This CDR3 has 14 amino acids. DNA of the CDR3: TGTGCCAGCGCCCGGGACAGGGACTCTCGAGGCTACACCTTC. The encoded protein is CASARDRDSRGYTF.

Only a few counts were recorded for this clone. The chain couples TRBV11-3 to TRBJ1-1, with D maybe TRBD1 (6 bases). The V gene lost 4 bases and the J gene lost 3 bases, with 12 bases spanning the gap. The CDR3 sequence is 14 residues long. In germline, CDR1 is SGHNT, CDR2 YENEEA. The CDR3 nucleotides are TGTGCCAGCAGCTCTTCCAACAGGGACACTGAAGCTTTCTTT. Translated: CASSSSNRDTEAFF. The full variable domain, in which reference TRBV11-3 and TRBJ1-1 provide the parts outside the CDR3, is EAGVVQSPRYKIIEKKQPVAFWCNPISGHNTLYWYLQNLGQGPELLIRYENEEAVDDSQLPKDRFSAERLKGVDSTLKIQPAELGDSAVYLCASSSSNRDTEAFFGQGTRLTVV.

This rearrangement joins TRBV28 to TRBJ1-4; D unresolved. Between the trimmed V and J ends, which lost 8 bases and 0 bases, there was a span of 7 bases. The length of the CDR3 is 13 residues. Germline loops: CDR1 MDHEN, CDR2 SYDVKM. CDR3 amino acids: CASRGSTNEKLFF. CDR3 DNA: TGTGCCAGCCGAGGATCAACTAATGAAAAACTGTTTTTT.

The chain combines TRBV27 with TRBJ1-3; D perhaps matches TRBD1 (6 bases). V was clipped by 4 bases and J by 4 bases, with 17 bases between them. This CDR3 has 16 amino acids. The V gene's germline CDR1 is MNHEY and CDR2 SMNVEV (reference sequence). CDR3 in DNA: TGTGCCAGCAGTTCACTTAATACAGGGTTGGGAAACACCATATATTTT. Protein sequence: CASSSLNTGLGNTIYF.

V and J are TRBV28 and TRBJ2-7; 8 bases are a match to TRBD2. There are 15 residues in the CDR3. Germline CDR1 MDHEN, CDR2 SYDVKM. Germline trimming cut 1 base from V and 0 bases from J; bases unmatched to any gene: 2. CDR3 bases: TGTGCCAGCAGTTTATCCCTAGCGGGCTCCTACGAGCAGTACTTC. Translating gives CASSLSLAGSYEQYF.

The V call is TRBV11-2, the J call TRBJ2-7; 8 bases are a match to TRBD1. The CDR3 is made up of 17 amino acids. Germline loops: CDR1 SGHAT, CDR2 FQNNGV. J gave up 2 bases and V 2 bases, and 11 bases lay outside the gene matches. The CDR3 region has the DNA TGTGCCAGCAGCTTAACGTCCCTTGGACAGGGCGCCTACGAGCAGTACTTC. This sequence encodes CASSLTSLGQGAYEQYF.

This clone came up a few times. V gene TRBV7-6 combines with J gene TRBJ1-1; D unclear. CDR1 and CDR2 (germline): SGHVS, FNYEAQ. The ends were cut back, 1 base at V and 0 bases at J, with 6 bases in the middle. This CDR3 region has 14 residues. The CDR3 here is CASSLDRMNTEAFF. DNA for the CDR3: TGTGCCAGCAGCTTAGACAGAATGAACACTGAAGCTTTCTTT.

This chain connects TRBV29-1 to TRBJ1-1; no clear D. The CDR3 length is 11 residues. Trimming removed 3 bases from V and 0 bases from J, with 2 bases in between. In germline, CDR1 is SQVTM, CDR2 ANQGSEA. This CDR3 reads CSVDMNTEAFF. The CDR3 DNA sequence: TGCAGCGTTGACATGAACACTGAAGCTTTCTTT.

Details on this clone: The sample contains more than one DNA sequence encoding this CDR3. This chain links TRBV7-8 with TRBJ2-7; 7 nucleotides align to TRBD2. V lost 0 bases to trimming and J lost 7 bases; unmatched junction nucleotides: 0. From germline, CDR1 is SGHVS and CDR2 FQNEAQ. The CDR3 totals 12 residues. The chain's CDR3 is CASSLAGGEQYF. The CDR3 DNA follows: TGTGCCAGCAGCTTAGCGGGGGGGGAGCAGTACTTC.

The rearrangement joins TRBV6-5 to TRBJ2-1; 10 bases fit TRBD2. Per germline, CDR1 MNHEY and CDR2 SVGAGI. The CDR3 has 16 amino acids. V trimming: 2 bases; J trimming: 7 bases; junction bases outside the gene matches: 8. Here the CDR3 reads CASSYDLAGAENEQFF. CDR3 nucleotides: TGTGCCAGCAGTTACGATCTAGCGGGAGCGGAAAATGAGCAGTTCTTC.

This chain uses TRBV9 with TRBJ1-4; tentative D call: TRBD1 (5 bases). Trimming removed 3 bases from V and 1 base from J, with 10 bases in between. The CDR3 runs to 15 residues. CDR1 is SGDLS, CDR2 YYNGEE, per germline. CDR3 loop: CASSAGGGTNEKLFF. CDR3 DNA: TGTGCCAGCAGCGCGGGGGGTGGAACTAATGAAAAACTGTTTTTT. Filled out from reference TRBV9 and TRBJ1-4, the complete variable domain reads DSGVTQTPKHLITATGQRVTLRCSPRSGDLSVYWYQQSLDQGLQFLIQYYNGEERAKGNILERFSAQQFPDLHSELNLSSLELGDSALYFCASSAGGGTNEKLFFGSGTQLSVL.

This clone appeared a single time. The junction does not match germline at one end; this may be a read error. The chain is built from TRBV18 and TRBJ2-5; no reliable D call. The CDR3 extends over 15 amino acids. Germline V CDR1 and CDR2: KGHSH, LQKENI. The CDR3 spells CASSPFPGPQGTQYF. The CDR3 region has the DNA TGTGCCAGCTCACCATTTCCAGGCCCTCAAGGGACCCAGTACTTC. Variable domain in full (rest from reference TRBV18 and TRBJ2-5): NAGVMQNPRHLVRRRGQEARLRCSPMKGHSHVYWYRQLPEEGLKFMVYLQKENIIDESGMPKERFSAEFPKEGPSILRIQQVVRGDSAAYFCASSPFPGPQGTQYFGPGTRLLVL.

The J gene is TRBJ2-1, the V gene TRBV7-6; the D gene is possibly TRBD2 (6 bases). The V end was cut by 2 bases, the J end by 4 bases, with 12 bases between. This CDR3 is 15 amino acids long. Germline V gives CDR1 SGHVS, CDR2 FNYEAQ. CDR3 loop: CASSLYRERYNEQFF. The CDR3 nucleotides are TGTGCCAGCAGCTTATACCGGGAGAGATACAATGAGCAGTTCTTC.

This sequence joins TRBV14 and TRBJ2-3, with D hard to call. Trimming shortened V by 3 bases and J by 0 bases, and 7 bases separated the two germline ends. Germline V gives CDR1 SGHDN, CDR2 FVKESK. CDR3 length: 14 residues. The CDR3 spells CASSHSQSTDTQYF. The CDR3 DNA reads as TGTGCCAGCAGCCACTCACAGAGCACAGATACGCAGTATTTT. Variable domain in full (rest from reference TRBV14 and TRBJ2-3): EAGVTQFPSHSVIEKGQTVTLRCDPISGHDNLYWYRRVMGKEIKFLLHFVKESKQDESGMPNNRFLAERTGGTYSTLKVQPAELEDSGVYFCASSHSQSTDTQYFGPGTRLTVL.

The chain uses TRBV9 and TRBJ1-4; possibly TRBD1 for D (6 bases). The CDR3 consists of 15 residues. Trimming took off 5 bases at V and 4 bases at J, with 15 bases between the two ends. The germline CDR1 and CDR2 sequences are SGDLS and YYNGEE. The CDR3 reads CASSSLGDINEKLFF. The CDR3 DNA follows: TGTGCCAGCAGTTCGTTGGGGGACATTAATGAAAAACTGTTTTTT.